This is a list of T cell receptor beta chains from one sample in a study of blood T cell repertoires in COVID-19. Sequencing was performed with immunoSEQ multiplex PCR; in TCRdb, only in-frame clones are kept and a portion is missing. This table has tens of thousands of clones, 78% appearing once. The sample consisted of peripheral blood. The receptors here all came from an older man with acute or convalescent COVID-19. CDR3s include the opening cysteine and the closing phenylalanine or tryptophan. Fields, in order: D gene, J gene, V gene, clone size, CDR3 DNA, CDR3 protein. D genes are given only for firm matches. Some rows mark clone size as missing; the rest say once, few, many or name a class of expanded clone.

>TRBD2|TRBJ2-2|TRBV6-4|-
TGTGCCAGCAAGGCGAGCGGGGGGTACACCGGGGAGCTGTTTTTT
CASKASGGYTGELFF
>-|TRBJ1-1|TRBV6-1|once
TGTGCCAGCAGTGAACCAGGGCAAAGGACTGAAGCTTTCTTT
CASSEPGQRTEAFF
>-|TRBJ1-1|TRBV6-4|-
TGTGCCAGCAGTGAAACACCAGGGAACACTGAAGCTTTCTTT
CASSETPGNTEAFF
>-|TRBJ1-1|TRBV18|-
TGTGCCAGCTCACCAATCTCCAGGGTTTGGACTGAAGCTTTCTTT
CASSPISRVWTEAFF
>-|TRBJ1-5|TRBV2|few
TGTGCCAGCAGGGTCTACCGCCAGGGTCAGCCCCAGCATTTT
CASRVYRQGQPQHF
>TRBD2|TRBJ2-3|TRBV5-6|-
TGTGCCAGCAGCTTGTACCAACTAGCGGATACGCAGTATTTT
CASSLYQLADTQYF
>TRBD1|TRBJ2-1|TRBV15|-
TGTGCCACCAGCGGGGGACAGGACTACAATGAGCAGTTCTTC
CATSGGQDYNEQFF
>-|TRBJ2-7|TRBV30|-
TGTGCCTGGTCAGGGGTTTGGCACGAGCAGTACTTC
CAWSGVWHEQYF
>-|TRBJ1-2|TRBV30|-
TGTGCCTTCACAGGCTTTACTAACTATGGCTACACCTTC
CAFTGFTNYGYTF
>-|TRBJ2-3|TRBV11-2|-
TGTGCCAGCAGCTCCCTTTCTCAGGTGAGAGATACGCAGTATTTT
CASSSLSQVRDTQYF
>TRBD2|TRBJ2-1|TRBV4-1|-
TGCGCCAGCCGGCTAGCGGGGGGGCTCGATGAGCAGTTCTTC
CASRLAGGLDEQFF
>-|TRBJ2-3|TRBV9|-
TGTGCCAGCAGCGTAGACGCGGGGGCTCAAACAGATACGCAGTATTTT
CASSVDAGAQTDTQYF
>-|TRBJ1-5|TRBV12-1|-
TGTGCCAGCCGGGGACAGGGAAATCAGCCCCAGCATTTT
CASRGQGNQPQHF
>-|TRBJ1-6|TRBV19|-
TGTGCCAGTAGAGCGACAGGTTTCTATAATTCACCCCTCCACTTT
CASRATGFYNSPLHF
>-|TRBJ1-5|TRBV6-6|-
TGTGCCAGCAGTTGGGGGCCCAATCAGCCCCAGCATTTT
CASSWGPNQPQHF
>-|TRBJ1-1|TRBV5-1|-
TGCGCCAGCAGCTTGGGCCCGCAGGGTTTTGAAGCTTTCTTT
CASSLGPQGFEAFF
>-|TRBJ2-1|TRBV27|medium-sized
TGTGCCAGCAGTTTCGGTTACAATGAGCAGTTCTTC
CASSFGYNEQFF
>-|TRBJ2-2|TRBV5-1|-
TGCGCCAGCAGCTCTGGGGGGGCCTACACCGGGGAGCTGTTTTTT
CASSSGGAYTGELFF
>-|TRBJ2-6|TRBV28|-
TGTGCCAGCAGTCGTGTTTCCCTCTCTGGGGCCAACGTCCTGACTTTC
CASSRVSLSGANVLTF
>TRBD1|TRBJ1-2|TRBV5-6|-
TGTGCCAGCAGCGCTCGACAGGGGGCGAATGGCTACACCTTC
CASSARQGANGYTF
>-|TRBJ2-3|TRBV7-2|-
TGTGCCAGCAGCTTAAAAGAAAGACTACTTAGCACAGATACGCAGTATTTT
CASSLKERLLSTDTQYF
>TRBD2|TRBJ2-1|TRBV19|-
TGTGCCAGTAGCCGACTAGCGGGGGGGCACAATGAGCAGTTCTTC
CASSRLAGGHNEQFF
>-|TRBJ1-1|TRBV4-2|-
TGTGCCAGCAGCCAGGGTATAGAGGTAGCTTTCTTT
CASSQGIEVAFF
>-|TRBJ1-1|TRBV5-6|-
TGTGCCAGCAGCTTTGATAGGGAGAGGCAAGCTTTCTTT
CASSFDRERQAFF
>-|TRBJ1-1|TRBV7-2|-
TGTGCCAGCAGCCCTCGGCGAAGGAGAGAAAACACTGAAGCTTTCTTT
CASSPRRRRENTEAFF
>-|TRBJ1-6|TRBV6-6|-
TGTGCCAGCAGCCGGAGTTTTGGACAGCATAATTCACCCCTCCACTTT
CASSRSFGQHNSPLHF
>-|TRBJ1-4|TRBV6-5|-
TGTGCCAGCAGCCCAGGGGCCTCTAATGAAAAACTGTTTTTT
CASSPGASNEKLFF
>TRBD1|TRBJ2-7|TRBV19|-
TGTGCCAGTAGTTCCCGACAGGGGAACTCCTACGAGCAGTACTTC
CASSSRQGNSYEQYF
>-|TRBJ1-2|TRBV11-2|few
TGTGCCAGCAGCTTCGTAAGAGACCGCGGCGATGGCTACACCTTC
CASSFVRDRGDGYTF
>TRBD2|TRBJ2-7|TRBV7-3|-
TGTGCCAGCAGTTCGACTAGCGGGACTTACGAGCAGTACTTC
CASSSTSGTYEQYF
>-|TRBJ2-5|TRBV7-9|-
TGTGCCAGCAGTCCTCCGCAGGGGACCCAGTACTTC
CASSPPQGTQYF
>-|TRBJ2-1|TRBV3-1/TRBV3-2|-
TGTGCCAGCAGCCATTATAAGAGTGAGGGTGAAGGCGGTGAGCAGTTCTTC
CASSHYKSEGEGGEQFF
>TRBD2|TRBJ2-1|TRBV4-1|-
TGCGCCAGCAGCCCAAGGACTAGCGGGGATTCCTACAATGAGCAGTTCTTC
CASSPRTSGDSYNEQFF
>-|TRBJ2-5|TRBV4-2|-
TGTGCCAGCAGCCAAGGGGACAACCAAGAGACCCAGTACTTC
CASSQGDNQETQYF
>-|TRBJ1-5|TRBV6-1|-
TGTGCCAGCAGTGAATGGGGCGCGGACAATCAGCCCCAGCATTTT
CASSEWGADNQPQHF
>-|TRBJ2-3|TRBV12-3/TRBV12-4|-
TGTGCCAGCAGTTCACTCCCAGGGTCGACGCAGTATTTT
CASSSLPGSTQYF
>-|TRBJ1-6|TRBV19|-
TGTGCCAGTAGTTCTGAGTTTAATTCACCCCTCCACTTT
CASSSEFNSPLHF
>-|TRBJ1-3|TRBV12-5|-
TGTGCTAGTGGTTCGCCGAGCTCTGGAAACACCATATATTTT
CASGSPSSGNTIYF
>TRBD2|TRBJ2-3|TRBV2|-
TGTGCCAGCAGCCCAGCGGGGGGGCCCACAGATACGCAGTATTTT
CASSPAGGPTDTQYF
>-|TRBJ1-5|TRBV2|-
TGTGCCAGCAGTGATCAGGGTAAGCCCAATCAGCCCCAGCATTTT
CASSDQGKPNQPQHF
>TRBD1|TRBJ2-5|TRBV6-5|-
TGTGCCAGCAGTTACTCGAGGGGGCCAGGGGAGACCCAGTACTTC
CASSYSRGPGETQYF